This T cell receptor (beta chain) was observed in a study of cytomegalovirus exposure and HLA in healthy donors. Study as a whole: A preliminary data release comprised roughly 80 million unique TCRs obtained from HLA-typed donors. Findings of the study overall: Three CMV-associated chains proved CMV antigen-specific in vitro.

60 Vbeta and 13 Jbeta primers were used in PCR. Profiling relied on immunoSEQ multiplex PCR, and the TCRdb table lists in-frame clones only, not all of them. The sample records some 130,000 clones, 75% to 90% being singletons. To note about this clone: Its target is unknown.

Trimming cost V 5 bases and J 4 bases, with 15 bases left between them. The CDR3 is 15 amino acids. This chain joins TRBV6-7 and TRBJ1-3, with a weak D call TRBD1 (5 bases). TRBV6-7 is an open reading frame, and its role is uncertain. Sequenced sample: PBMCs. This receptor was obtained from a woman in her thirties in good health and CMV-seropositive. In nucleotides, the CDR3 is TGTGCCAGCAGTCCAGGGTGCGTGACGGGAAACACCATATATTTT. Translated, it gives CASSPGCVTGNTIYF.